Here is one TCR beta chain with its context. Which antigen it targets is not known. No base-level quality is on record; no much larger clone is a single base apart. Reading the germline V gene gives CDR1 SGHTA and CDR2 FQGNSA. Between the V and J ends, shortened by 5 bases and 1 base respectively, the junction contains 17 bases. CDR3 length: 16 amino acids, cysteine to phenylalanine. Kept here is only the CDR3 DNA, which spans 48 bases and is read in frame from base 1. This entry is derived from a study of blood T cell repertoires in COVID-19 (TCRdb year 2020). Broadly, across the study: Collaborator samples came from the United States, Italy and Spain and covered acute and convalescent phases of COVID-19. Subjects who had been exposed to COVID-19, were actively infected with it, or had recovered from it provided the deeply sampled blood TCRbeta repertoires that made up the dataset. The samples were drawn from the first 160 participants of the ongoing ImmuneRACE study and from more than 1,000 subjects provided by 6 global collaborators. Where HLA class I and class II types were available, the types were taken from metadata supplied by the sample provider, not from assay-based typing. The prospective study material was composed of cDNA or gDNA derived from T cells, B-cell-depleted T cells, or PBMCs. A de-identified subject ID, COVID-19 status, age in years and sex were almost always included in the sample metadata. The repertoires were released in a freely available public database intended as a resource for research on the immune response to SARS-CoV-2.

Broader findings and caveats from the paper: How much clinical and demographic metadata was included differed by source and by participant, and the metadata was provided uncurated.

TCRbeta CDR3 regions were amplified from genomic DNA using the immunoSEQ Assay, a bias-controlled multiplex PCR. On the authors' methods: The number of nucleated cells in each sample was estimated from the amplification of reference gene primers within the assay. To quantify the absolute abundance of each unique TCRbeta CDR3 rearrangement, sequence reads were collapsed and filtered. For each sample, productive Simpson clonality was calculated by taking the square root of Simpson's diversity index across productive rearrangements. TCRdb provides this immuneACCESS table in a form limited to in-frame rearrangements. Some clones are lacking; in checked studies, under half of them reflect an unresolved V gene, and why the rest are absent is not known. V and J calls and clone size are given by that table; D and trimming were obtained from the DNA. For this sample the table gives around 140,000 clones, of which 70% to 85% were detected only once. The top ten constitute 15% to 20% of the sample.

Collaborating institutions collected whole blood in K2EDTA tubes following their own protocols. For TCRbeta analysis, collaborators shipped samples in one of three forms: frozen whole blood, isolated PBMCs, or DNA extracted from either of those sample types. The material sequenced was peripheral blood. The chain couples TRBV7-2 to TRBJ2-5; TRBD2 could be the D gene, as 5 bases match. This sequence was found in an elderly woman with acute or convalescent COVID-19. The sequence in DNA is TGTGCCAGCAGCCCCCCGCGAGTAAGCGGCCAAGAGACCCAGTACTTC. This gives the protein CASSPPRVSGQETQYF.